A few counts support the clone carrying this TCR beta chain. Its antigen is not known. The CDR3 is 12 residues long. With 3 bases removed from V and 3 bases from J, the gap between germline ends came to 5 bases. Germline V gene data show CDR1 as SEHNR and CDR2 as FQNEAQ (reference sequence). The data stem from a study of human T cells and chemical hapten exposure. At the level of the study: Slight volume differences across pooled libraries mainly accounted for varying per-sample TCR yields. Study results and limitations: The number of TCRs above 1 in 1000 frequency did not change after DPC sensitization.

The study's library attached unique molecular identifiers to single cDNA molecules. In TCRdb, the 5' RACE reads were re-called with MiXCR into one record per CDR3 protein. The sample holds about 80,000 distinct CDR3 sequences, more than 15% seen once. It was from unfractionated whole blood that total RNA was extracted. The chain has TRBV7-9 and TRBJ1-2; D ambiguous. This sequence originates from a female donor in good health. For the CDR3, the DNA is TGTGCCAGCAGCTTCGTTGACTATGGCTACACCTTC. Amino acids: CASSFVDYGYTF.